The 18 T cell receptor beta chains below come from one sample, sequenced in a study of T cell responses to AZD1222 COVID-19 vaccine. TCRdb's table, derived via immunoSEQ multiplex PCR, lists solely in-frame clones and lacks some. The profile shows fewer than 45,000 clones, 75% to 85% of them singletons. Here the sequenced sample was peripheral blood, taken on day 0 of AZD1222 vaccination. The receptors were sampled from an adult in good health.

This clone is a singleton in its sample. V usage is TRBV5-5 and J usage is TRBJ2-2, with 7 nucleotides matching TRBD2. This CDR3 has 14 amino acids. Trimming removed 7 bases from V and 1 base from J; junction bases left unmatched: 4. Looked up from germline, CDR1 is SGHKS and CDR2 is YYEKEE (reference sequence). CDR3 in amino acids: CASHGGRNTGELFF. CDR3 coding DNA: TGTGCCAGCCACGGGGGGAGGAACACCGGGGAGCTGTTTTTT.

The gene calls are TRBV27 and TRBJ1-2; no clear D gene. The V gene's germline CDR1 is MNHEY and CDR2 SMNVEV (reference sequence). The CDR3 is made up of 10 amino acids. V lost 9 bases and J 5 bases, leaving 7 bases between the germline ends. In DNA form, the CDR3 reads TGTGCCAGTACTGAATATGGCTACACCTTC. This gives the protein CASTEYGYTF.

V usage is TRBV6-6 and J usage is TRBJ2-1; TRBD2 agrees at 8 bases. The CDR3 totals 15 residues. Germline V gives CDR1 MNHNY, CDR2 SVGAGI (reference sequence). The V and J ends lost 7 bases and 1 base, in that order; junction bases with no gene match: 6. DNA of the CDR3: TGTGCCAGCAACCAGCGGGAGAGGTCCTACAATGAGCAGTTCTTC. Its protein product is CASNQRERSYNEQFF.

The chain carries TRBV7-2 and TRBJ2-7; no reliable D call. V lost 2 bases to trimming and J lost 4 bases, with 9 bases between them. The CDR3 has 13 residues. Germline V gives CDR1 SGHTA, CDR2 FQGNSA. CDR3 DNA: TGTGCCAGCAGCTTAATAGGCTATTACGAGCAGTACTTC. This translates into CASSLIGYYEQYF.

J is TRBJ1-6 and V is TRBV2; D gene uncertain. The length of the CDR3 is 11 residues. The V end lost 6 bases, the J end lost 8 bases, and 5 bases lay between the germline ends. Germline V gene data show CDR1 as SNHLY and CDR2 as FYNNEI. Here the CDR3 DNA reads TGTGCCAGCAGGAGGGATTCACCCCTCCACTTT. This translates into CASRRDSPLHF.

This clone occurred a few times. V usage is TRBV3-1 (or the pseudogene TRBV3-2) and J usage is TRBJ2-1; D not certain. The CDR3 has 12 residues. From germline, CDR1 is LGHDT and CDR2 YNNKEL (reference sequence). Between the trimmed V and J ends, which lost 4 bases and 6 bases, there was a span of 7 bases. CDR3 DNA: TGTGCCAGCAGCCCCCCGGGCAATGAGCAGTTCTTC. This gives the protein CASSPPGNEQFF.

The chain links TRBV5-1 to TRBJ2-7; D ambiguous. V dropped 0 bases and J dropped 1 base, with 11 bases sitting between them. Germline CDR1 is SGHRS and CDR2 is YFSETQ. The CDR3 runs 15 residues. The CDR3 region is CASSLGAARSYEQYF. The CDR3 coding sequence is TGCGCCAGCAGCTTGGGGGCAGCCAGGTCCTACGAGCAGTACTTC.

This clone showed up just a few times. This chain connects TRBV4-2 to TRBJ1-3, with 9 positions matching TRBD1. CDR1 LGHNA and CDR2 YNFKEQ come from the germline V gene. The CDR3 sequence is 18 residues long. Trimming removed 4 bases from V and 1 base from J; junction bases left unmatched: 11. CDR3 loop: CASSRLQNRGRSGNTIYF. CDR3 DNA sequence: TGTGCCAGCAGCCGGTTACAAAACAGGGGGCGATCTGGAAACACCATATATTTT.

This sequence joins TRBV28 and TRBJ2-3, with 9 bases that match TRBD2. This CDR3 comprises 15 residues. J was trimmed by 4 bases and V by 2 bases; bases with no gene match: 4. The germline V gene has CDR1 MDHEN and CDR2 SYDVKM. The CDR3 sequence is CASSLLREGADTQYF. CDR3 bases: TGTGCCAGCAGTTTACTGCGGGAGGGCGCAGATACGCAGTATTTT.

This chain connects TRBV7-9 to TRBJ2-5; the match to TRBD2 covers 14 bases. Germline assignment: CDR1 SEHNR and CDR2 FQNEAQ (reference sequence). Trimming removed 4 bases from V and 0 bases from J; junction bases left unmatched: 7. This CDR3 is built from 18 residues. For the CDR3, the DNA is TGTGCCAGCAGCTATCGACTAGCGGGAGGGCTCGACCAAGAGACCCAGTACTTC. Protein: CASSYRLAGGLDQETQYF.

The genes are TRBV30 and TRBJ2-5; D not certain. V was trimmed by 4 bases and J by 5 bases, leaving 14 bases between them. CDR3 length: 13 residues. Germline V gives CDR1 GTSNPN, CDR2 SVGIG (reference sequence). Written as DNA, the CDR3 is TGTGCCTGGACCACGGGTATTCGGGAGACCCAGTACTTC. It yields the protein CAWTTGIRETQYF. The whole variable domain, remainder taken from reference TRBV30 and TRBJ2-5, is SQTIHQWPATLVQPVGSPLSLECTVEGTSNPNLYWYRQAAGRGLQLLFYSVGIGQISSEVPQNLSASRPQDRQFILSSKKLLLSDSGFYLCAWTTGIRETQYFGPGTRLLVL.

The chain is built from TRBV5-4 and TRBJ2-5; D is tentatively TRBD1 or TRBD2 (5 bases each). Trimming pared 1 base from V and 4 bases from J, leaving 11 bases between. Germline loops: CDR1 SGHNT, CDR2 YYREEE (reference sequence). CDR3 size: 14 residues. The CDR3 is CASSLQGGGETQYF. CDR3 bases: TGTGCCAGCAGCTTGCAGGGCGGAGGAGAGACCCAGTACTTC.

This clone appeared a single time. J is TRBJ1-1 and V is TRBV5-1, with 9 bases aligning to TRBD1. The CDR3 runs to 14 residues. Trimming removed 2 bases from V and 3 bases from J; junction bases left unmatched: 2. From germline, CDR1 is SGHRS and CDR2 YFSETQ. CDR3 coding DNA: TGCGCCAGCAGCTTACAGGGGGCTGACACTGAAGCTTTCTTT. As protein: CASSLQGADTEAFF.

CDR3: CASSQGPILEQYF. For the CDR3, the DNA is TGTGCCAGCAGTCAAGGACCGATACTAGAGCAGTACTTC. The genes are TRBV28 and TRBJ2-7; D is ambiguous. CDR1 and CDR2 from the germline V gene are MDHEN and SYDVKM. The germline V and J ends were trimmed by 5 bases and 7 bases, with 15 bases remaining between them. CDR3 length equals 13 residues.

CDR3 sequence (DNA): TGTGCCAGCAGCTTAGGCGGACTAGCGGGGGGGACGAACACCGGGGAGCTGTTTTTT. This sequence encodes CASSLGGLAGGTNTGELFF. The gene calls are TRBV7-9 and TRBJ2-2; 15 nucleotides match TRBD2. The CDR3 totals 19 residues. CDR1 is SEHNR, CDR2 FQNEAQ, per germline (reference sequence). The V and J ends lost 1 base and 0 bases, in that order; junction bases with no gene match: 3.

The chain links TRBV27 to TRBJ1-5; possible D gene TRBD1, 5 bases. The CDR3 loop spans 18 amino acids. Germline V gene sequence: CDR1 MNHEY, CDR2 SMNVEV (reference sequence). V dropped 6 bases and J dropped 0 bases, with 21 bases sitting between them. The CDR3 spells CASSPPGTESYSNQPQHF. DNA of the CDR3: TGTGCCAGCAGCCCCCCCGGGACGGAGAGTTATAGCAATCAGCCCCAGCATTTT.

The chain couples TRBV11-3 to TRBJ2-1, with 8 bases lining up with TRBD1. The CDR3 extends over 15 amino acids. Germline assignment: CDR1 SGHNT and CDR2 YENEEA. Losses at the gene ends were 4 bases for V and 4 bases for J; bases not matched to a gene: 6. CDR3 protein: CASSSRGLIYNEQFF. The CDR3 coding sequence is TGTGCCAGCAGCTCCAGGGGGCTTATATACAATGAGCAGTTCTTC. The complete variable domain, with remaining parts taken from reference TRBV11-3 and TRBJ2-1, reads EAGVVQSPRYKIIEKKQPVAFWCNPISGHNTLYWYLQNLGQGPELLIRYENEEAVDDSQLPKDRFSAERLKGVDSTLKIQPAELGDSAVYLCASSSRGLIYNEQFFGPGTRLTVL.

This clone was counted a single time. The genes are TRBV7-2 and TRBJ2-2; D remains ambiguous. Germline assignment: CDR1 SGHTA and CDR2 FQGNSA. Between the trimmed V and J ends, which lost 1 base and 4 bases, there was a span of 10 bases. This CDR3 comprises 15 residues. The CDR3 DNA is TGTGCCAGCAGCTTAGAGGCAGGCCTCACCGGGGAGCTGTTTTTT. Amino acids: CASSLEAGLTGELFF.